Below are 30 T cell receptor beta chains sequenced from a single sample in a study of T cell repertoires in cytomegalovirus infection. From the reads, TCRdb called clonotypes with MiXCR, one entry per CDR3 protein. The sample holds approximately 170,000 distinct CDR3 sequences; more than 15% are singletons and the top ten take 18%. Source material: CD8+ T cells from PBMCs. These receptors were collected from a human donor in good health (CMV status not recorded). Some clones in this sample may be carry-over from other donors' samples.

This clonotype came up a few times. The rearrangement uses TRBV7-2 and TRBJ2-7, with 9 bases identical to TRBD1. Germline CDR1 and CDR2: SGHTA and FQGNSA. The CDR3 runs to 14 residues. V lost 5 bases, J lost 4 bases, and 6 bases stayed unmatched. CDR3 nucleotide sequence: TGTGCCAGCAGCCTTGACAGGGGGTTGTACGAGCAGTACTTC. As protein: CASSLDRGLYEQYF.

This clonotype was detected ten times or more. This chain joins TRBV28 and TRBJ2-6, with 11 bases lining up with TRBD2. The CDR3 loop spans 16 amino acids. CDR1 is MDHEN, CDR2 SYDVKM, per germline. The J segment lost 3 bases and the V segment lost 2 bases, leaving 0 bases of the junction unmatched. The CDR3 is CASSLLAGGGANVLTF. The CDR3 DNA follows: TGTGCCAGCAGTTTACTAGCGGGAGGTGGGGCCAACGTCCTGACTTTC.

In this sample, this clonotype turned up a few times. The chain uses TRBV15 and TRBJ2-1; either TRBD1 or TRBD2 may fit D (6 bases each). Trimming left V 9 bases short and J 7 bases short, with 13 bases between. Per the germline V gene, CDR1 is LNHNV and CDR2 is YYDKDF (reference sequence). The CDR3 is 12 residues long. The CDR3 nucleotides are TGTGCCACATCGGGGGCGTGGAATGAGCAGTTCTTC. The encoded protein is CATSGAWNEQFF.

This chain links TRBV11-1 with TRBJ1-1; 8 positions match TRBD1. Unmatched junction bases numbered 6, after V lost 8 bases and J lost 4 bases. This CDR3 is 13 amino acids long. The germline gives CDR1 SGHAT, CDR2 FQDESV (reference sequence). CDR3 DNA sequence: TGTGCCAGCGGGGTCGACAGGGGCACTGAAGCTTTCTTT. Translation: CASGVDRGTEAFF.

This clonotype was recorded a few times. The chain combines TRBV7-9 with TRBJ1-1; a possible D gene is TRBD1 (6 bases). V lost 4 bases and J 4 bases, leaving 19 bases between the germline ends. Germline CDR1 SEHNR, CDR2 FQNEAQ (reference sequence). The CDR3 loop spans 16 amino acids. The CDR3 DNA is TGTGCCAGCAGCTCAGGAACAGGGCCCACGGGCACTGAAGCTTTCTTT. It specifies CASSSGTGPTGTEAFF.

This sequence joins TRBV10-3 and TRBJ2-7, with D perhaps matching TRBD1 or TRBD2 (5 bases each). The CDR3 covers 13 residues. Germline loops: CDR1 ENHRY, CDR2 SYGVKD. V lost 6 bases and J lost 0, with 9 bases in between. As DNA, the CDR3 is TGTGCCATCAGGGGGGACGGCTCCTACGAGCAGTACTTC. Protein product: CAIRGDGSYEQYF.

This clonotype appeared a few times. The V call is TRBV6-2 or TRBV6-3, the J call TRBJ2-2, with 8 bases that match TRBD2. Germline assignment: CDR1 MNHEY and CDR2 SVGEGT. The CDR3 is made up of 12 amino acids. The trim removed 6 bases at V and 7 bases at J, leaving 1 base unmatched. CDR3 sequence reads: CASSGRVGELFF. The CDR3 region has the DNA TGTGCCAGCAGCGGGAGGGTCGGGGAGCTGTTTTTT.

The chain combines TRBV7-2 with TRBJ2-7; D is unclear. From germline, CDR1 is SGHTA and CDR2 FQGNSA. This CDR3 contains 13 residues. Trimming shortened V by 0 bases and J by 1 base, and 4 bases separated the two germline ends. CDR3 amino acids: CASSLALSYEQYF. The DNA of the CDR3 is TGTGCCAGCAGCTTAGCTCTATCCTACGAGCAGTACTTC.

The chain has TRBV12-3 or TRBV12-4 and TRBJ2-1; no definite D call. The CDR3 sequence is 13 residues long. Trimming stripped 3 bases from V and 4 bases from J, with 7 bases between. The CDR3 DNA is TGTGCCAGCAGTTTTCCGACTTACAATGAGCAGTTCTTC. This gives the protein CASSFPTYNEQFF.

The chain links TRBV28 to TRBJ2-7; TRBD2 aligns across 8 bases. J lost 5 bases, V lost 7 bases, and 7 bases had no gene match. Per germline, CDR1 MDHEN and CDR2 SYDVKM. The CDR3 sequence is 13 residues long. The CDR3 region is CASIFRGGDEQYF. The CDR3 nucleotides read TGTGCCAGCATCTTCCGGGGGGGAGACGAGCAGTACTTC.

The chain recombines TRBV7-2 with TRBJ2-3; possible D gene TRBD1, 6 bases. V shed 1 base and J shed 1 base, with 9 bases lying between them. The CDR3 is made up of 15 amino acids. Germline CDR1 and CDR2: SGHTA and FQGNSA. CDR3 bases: TGTGCCAGCAGCTTAGAGCACAGGGGCACAGATACGCAGTATTTT. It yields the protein CASSLEHRGTDTQYF.

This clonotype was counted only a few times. The CDR3 is CASSRQGTAAYEQYF. The CDR3, as DNA: TGTGCCAGCAGCCGTCAGGGGACGGCGGCCTACGAGCAGTACTTC. The J gene is TRBJ2-7, the V gene TRBV7-2; D perhaps matches TRBD1 (6 bases). With 5 bases removed from V and 2 bases from J, the gap between germline ends came to 16 bases. Germline V lookup: CDR1 SGHTA, CDR2 FQGNSA. This CDR3 has 15 amino acids.

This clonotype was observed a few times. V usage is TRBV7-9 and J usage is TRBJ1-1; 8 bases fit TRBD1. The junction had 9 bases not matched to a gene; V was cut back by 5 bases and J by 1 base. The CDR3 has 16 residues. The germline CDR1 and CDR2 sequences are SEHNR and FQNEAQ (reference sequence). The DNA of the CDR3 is TGTGCCAGCAGCCCCCAGGGGCAGGGGGCGAACACTGAAGCTTTCTTT. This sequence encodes CASSPQGQGANTEAFF.

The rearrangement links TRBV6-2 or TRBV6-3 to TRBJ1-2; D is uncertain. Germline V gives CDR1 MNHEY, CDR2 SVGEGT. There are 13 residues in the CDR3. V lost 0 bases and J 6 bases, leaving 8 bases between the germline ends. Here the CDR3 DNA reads TGTGCCAGCAGTTACTCGTTCCATCATGGCTACACCTTC. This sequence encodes CASSYSFHHGYTF.

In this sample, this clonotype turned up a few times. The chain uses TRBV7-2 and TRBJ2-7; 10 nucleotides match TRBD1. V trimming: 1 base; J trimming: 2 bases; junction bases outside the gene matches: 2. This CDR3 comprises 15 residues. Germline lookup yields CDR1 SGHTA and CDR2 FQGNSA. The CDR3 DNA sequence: TGTGCCAGCAGCTTAGGTGGGACAGGGGCCTACGAGCAGTACTTC. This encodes CASSLGGTGAYEQYF.

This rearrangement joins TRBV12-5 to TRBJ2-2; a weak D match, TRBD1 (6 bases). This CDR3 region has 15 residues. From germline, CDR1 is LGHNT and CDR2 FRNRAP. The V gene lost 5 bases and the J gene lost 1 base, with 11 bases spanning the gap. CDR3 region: CASGRRGQNTGELFF. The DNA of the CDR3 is TGTGCTAGTGGTCGAAGGGGACAGAACACCGGGGAGCTGTTTTTT.

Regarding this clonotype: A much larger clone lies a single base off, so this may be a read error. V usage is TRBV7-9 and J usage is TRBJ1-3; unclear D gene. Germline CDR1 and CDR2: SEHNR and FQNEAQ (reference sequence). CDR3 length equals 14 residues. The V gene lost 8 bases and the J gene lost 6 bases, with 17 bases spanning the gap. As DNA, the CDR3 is TGTGCCAGCGGAAGCGGGCCGTGGGAAAACACCATATATTTT. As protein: CASGSGPWENTIYF.

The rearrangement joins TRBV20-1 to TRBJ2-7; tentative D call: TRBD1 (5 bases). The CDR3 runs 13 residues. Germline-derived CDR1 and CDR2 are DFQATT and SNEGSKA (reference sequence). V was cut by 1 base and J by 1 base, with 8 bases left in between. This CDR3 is CSARGTLSYEQYF. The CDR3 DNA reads TGCAGTGCTAGAGGGACACTATCCTACGAGCAGTACTTC.

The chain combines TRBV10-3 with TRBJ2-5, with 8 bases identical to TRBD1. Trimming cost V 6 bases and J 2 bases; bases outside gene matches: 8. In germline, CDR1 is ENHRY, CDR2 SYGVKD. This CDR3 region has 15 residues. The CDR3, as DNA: TGTGCCATCAGGGAGGACAGGGACGAACAAGAGACCCAGTACTTC. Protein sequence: CAIREDRDEQETQYF.

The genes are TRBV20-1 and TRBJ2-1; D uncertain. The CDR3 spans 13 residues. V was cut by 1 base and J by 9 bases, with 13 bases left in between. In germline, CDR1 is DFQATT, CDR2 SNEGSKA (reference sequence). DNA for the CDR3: TGCAGTGCTAGAGGAAGGGTGAGTGGTGAGCAGTTCTTC. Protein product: CSARGRVSGEQFF.

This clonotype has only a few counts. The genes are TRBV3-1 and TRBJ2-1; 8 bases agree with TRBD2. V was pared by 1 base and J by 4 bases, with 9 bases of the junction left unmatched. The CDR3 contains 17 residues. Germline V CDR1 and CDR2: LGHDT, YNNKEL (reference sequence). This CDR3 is CASSQASGGALYNEQFF. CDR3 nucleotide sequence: TGTGCCAGCAGCCAAGCCTCCGGGGGGGCGCTTTACAATGAGCAGTTCTTC.

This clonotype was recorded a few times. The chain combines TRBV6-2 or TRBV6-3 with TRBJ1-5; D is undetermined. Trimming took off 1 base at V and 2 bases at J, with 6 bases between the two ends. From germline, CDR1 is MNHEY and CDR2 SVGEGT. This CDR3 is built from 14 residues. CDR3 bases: TGTGCCAGCAGTTACTGGGAAGGCAATCAGCCCCAGCATTTT. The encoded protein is CASSYWEGNQPQHF.

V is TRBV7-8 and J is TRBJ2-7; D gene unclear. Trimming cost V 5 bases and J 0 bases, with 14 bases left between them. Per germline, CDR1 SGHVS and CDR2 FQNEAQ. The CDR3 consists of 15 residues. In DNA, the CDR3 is TGTGCCAGCAGCCCCACCGGCGGTGACTCCTACGAGCAGTACTTC. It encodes CASSPTGGDSYEQYF.

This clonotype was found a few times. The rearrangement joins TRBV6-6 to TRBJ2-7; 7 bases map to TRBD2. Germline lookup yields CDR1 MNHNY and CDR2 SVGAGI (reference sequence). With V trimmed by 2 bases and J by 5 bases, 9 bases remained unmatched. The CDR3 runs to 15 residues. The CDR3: CASSYREGPRHEQYF. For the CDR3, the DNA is TGTGCCAGCAGTTACAGGGAGGGGCCCCGCCACGAGCAGTACTTC.

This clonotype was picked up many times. The CDR3 is CASSRGSGQGYEQYF. CDR3 DNA sequence: TGTGCCAGCAGCCGGGGGTCGGGACAGGGTTACGAGCAGTACTTC. The chain couples TRBV7-6 to TRBJ2-7, with 9 bases lining up with TRBD1. The CDR3 covers 15 residues. Losses at the gene ends were 5 bases for V and 4 bases for J; bases not matched to a gene: 9. CDR1 and CDR2 (germline): SGHVS, FNYEAQ.

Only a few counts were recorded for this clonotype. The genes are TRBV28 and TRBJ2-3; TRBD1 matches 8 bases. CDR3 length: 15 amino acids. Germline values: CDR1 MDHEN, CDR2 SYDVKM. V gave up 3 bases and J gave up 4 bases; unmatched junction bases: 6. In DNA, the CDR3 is TGTGCCAGCAGTTTCCCAGGGGGCGCGTCAGATACGCAGTATTTT. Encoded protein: CASSFPGGASDTQYF.

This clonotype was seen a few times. For the CDR3, the DNA is TGTGCCAGCAGTCCCTATGGGGGCGGCGGCACTGAAGCTTTCTTT. This encodes CASSPYGGGGTEAFF. J is TRBJ1-1 and V is TRBV7-2; tentative D call: TRBD1 (6 bases). V lost 6 bases to trimming and J lost 4 bases, with 18 bases between them. The germline V gene encodes CDR1 SGHTA and CDR2 FQGNSA. The CDR3 is made up of 15 amino acids.

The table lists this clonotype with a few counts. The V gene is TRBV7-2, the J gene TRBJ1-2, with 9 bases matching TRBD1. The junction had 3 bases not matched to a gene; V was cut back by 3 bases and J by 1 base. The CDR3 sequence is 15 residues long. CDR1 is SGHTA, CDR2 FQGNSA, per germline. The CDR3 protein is CASSLGQGFNYGYTF. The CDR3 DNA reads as TGTGCCAGCAGCTTGGGACAGGGATTTAACTATGGCTACACCTTC.

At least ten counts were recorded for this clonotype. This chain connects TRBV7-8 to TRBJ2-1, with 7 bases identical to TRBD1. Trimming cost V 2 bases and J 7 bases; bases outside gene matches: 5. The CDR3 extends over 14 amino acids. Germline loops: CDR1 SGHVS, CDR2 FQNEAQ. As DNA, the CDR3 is TGTGCCAGCAGCTTAAAGGGGGCGAGGAATGAGCAGTTCTTC. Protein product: CASSLKGARNEQFF.

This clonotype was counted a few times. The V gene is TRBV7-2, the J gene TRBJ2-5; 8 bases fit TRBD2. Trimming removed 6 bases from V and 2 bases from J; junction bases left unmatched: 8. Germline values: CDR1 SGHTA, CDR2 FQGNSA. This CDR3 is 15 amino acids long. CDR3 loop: CASSHLAGEQETQYF. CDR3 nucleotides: TGTGCCAGCAGTCATCTAGCGGGCGAGCAAGAGACCCAGTACTTC.